The clone carrying this T cell receptor beta chain showed up just a few times. Antigen unknown. The data were taken from a study of T-cell memory formation after mild COVID-19. Study-wide points: The authors left the SARS-CoV-2 specificity of second-wave clones peaking on day 37 unconfirmed. Memory sampled before infection contained some responding clones, suggesting cross-reactive memory joined.

One entry per CDR3 protein results from TCRdb running MiXCR on the 5' RACE reads. The sample carries around 450,000 distinct CDR3 sequences, over 15% recorded once. The source of this sequence is an adult woman who had mild COVID-19 (a few samples of this study predate the infection). Cell type and time point are not known. Sequenced material: PBMCs or a T cell subset sorted from them (not recorded which).

In DNA, the CDR3 is TGTGCCACCAGTGATCAAGGACAGGTGTATGGCTACACCTTC. It translates to CATSDQGQVYGYTF. This chain links TRBV24-1 with TRBJ1-2, with 7 nucleotides matching TRBD1. V lost 3 bases and J lost 5; bases outside the gene matches: 5. This CDR3 is 14 amino acids long. CDR1 and CDR2 from the germline V gene are KGHDR and SFDVKD.